Each of the 6 T cell receptor beta chains below was sequenced from the same sample in a study of blood T cells in healthy people across ages. Then a second PCR, running roughly 7 to 11 cycles, was carried out with a sample-barcoded 5' primer and a J-beta primer mix. TCRdb independently ran MiXCR on the 5' RACE reads; one entry per CDR3 protein. The sample has hundreds of thousands of distinct CDR3 sequences; 40% to 50% are singletons. The sample consisted of blood. Receptor source: a man aged 55 to 70 in good health.

This clonotype was seen only a few times. V gene TRBV6-5 combines with J gene TRBJ1-2; 9 positions agree with TRBD1. In germline, CDR1 is MNHEY, CDR2 SVGAGI. V shed 0 bases and J 5 bases; nucleotides not matched to a gene: 7. The CDR3 extends over 16 amino acids. For the CDR3, the DNA is TGTGCCAGCAGTTACTCCGGGACAGGGCTAAGATATGGCTACACCTTC. It codes for CASSYSGTGLRYGYTF.

The V and J genes are TRBV6-5 and TRBJ2-3; tentative D call: TRBD1 (5 bases). The CDR3 contains 15 residues. Germline V CDR1 and CDR2: MNHEY, SVGAGI. Trimming stripped 2 bases from V and 1 base from J, with 10 bases between. The CDR3 nucleotides read TGTGCCAGCAGTTACGACAGATGGGGCACAGATACGCAGTATTTT. It yields the protein CASSYDRWGTDTQYF.

This chain uses TRBV3-1 with TRBJ2-7; 8 nucleotides align to TRBD1. CDR3 length: 14 residues. The germline V gene has CDR1 LGHDT and CDR2 YNNKEL (reference sequence). Trimming took 0 bases from V and 5 from J; bases not matched to a gene: 3. The CDR3 here is CASSQEWTGNEQYF. The CDR3 coding sequence is TGTGCCAGCAGCCAAGAATGGACAGGGAACGAGCAGTACTTC.

The chain employs TRBV29-1 and TRBJ1-1; D is possibly TRBD1 (5 bases). This CDR3 has 10 amino acids. The germline V gene has CDR1 SQVTM and CDR2 ANQGSEA. For the CDR3, the DNA is TGCAGGGCGGGGGAAACTGAAGCTTTCTTT. Translating it yields CRAGETEAFF.

The V call is TRBV7-9, the J call TRBJ2-1, with TRBD2 identical over 15 bases. The CDR3 contains 17 residues. CDR1 SEHNR and CDR2 FQNEAQ come from the germline V gene (reference sequence). The J segment lost 3 bases and the V segment lost 3 bases, leaving 3 bases of the junction unmatched. The CDR3 loop is CASSFGLAGGYYNEQFF. CDR3 nucleotide sequence: TGTGCCAGCAGCTTCGGACTAGCGGGGGGGTACTACAATGAGCAGTTCTTC.

Only a few counts were recorded for this clonotype. V is TRBV3-1 and J is TRBJ2-7, with 11 nucleotides matching TRBD2. V was clipped by 4 bases and J by 2 bases; unmatched bases: 7. This CDR3 spans 16 amino acids. In germline, CDR1 is LGHDT, CDR2 YNNKEL (reference sequence). In DNA form, the CDR3 reads TGTGCCAGCAGCCCGCAAGGGACTAGCGGCACCTACGAGCAGTACTTC. Translated, it gives CASSPQGTSGTYEQYF.